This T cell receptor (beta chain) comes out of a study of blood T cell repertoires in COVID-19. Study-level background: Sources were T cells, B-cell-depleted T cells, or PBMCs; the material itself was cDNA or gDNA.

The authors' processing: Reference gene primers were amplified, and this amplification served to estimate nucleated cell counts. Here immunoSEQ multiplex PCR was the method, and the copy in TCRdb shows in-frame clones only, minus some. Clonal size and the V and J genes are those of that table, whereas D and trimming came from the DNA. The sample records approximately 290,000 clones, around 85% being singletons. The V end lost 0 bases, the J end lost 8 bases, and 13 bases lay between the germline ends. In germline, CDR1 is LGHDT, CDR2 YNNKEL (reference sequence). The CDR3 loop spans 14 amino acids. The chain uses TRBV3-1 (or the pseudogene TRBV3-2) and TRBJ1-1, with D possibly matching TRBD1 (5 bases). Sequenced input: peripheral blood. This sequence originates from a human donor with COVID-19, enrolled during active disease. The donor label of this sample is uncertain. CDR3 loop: CASSQDRYRSEAFF. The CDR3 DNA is TGTGCCAGCAGCCAAGATAGGTACAGGTCCGAAGCTTTCTTT.